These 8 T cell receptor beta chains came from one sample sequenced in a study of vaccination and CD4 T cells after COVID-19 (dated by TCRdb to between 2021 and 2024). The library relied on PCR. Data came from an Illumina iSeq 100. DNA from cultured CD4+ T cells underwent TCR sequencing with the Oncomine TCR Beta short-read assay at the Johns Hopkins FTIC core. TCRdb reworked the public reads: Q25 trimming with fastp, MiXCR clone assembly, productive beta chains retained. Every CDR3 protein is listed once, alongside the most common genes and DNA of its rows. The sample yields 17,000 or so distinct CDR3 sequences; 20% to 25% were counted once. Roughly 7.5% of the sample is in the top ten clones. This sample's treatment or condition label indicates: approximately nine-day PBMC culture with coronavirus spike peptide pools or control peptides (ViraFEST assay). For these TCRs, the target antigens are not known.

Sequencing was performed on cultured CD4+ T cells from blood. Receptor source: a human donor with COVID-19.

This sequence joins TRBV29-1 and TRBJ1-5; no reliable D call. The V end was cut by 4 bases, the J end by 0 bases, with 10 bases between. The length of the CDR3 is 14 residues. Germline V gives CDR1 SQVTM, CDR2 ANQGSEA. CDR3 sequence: CSVGPLDSNQPQHF. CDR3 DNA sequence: TGCAGCGTTGGGCCGTTAGATAGCAATCAGCCCCAGCATTTT.

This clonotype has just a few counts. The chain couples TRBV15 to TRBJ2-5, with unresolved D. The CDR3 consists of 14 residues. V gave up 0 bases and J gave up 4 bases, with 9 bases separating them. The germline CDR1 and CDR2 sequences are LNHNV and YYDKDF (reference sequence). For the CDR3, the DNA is TGTGCCACCAGCAGAGAACCACGCGGAGAGACCCAGTACTTC. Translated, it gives CATSREPRGETQYF.

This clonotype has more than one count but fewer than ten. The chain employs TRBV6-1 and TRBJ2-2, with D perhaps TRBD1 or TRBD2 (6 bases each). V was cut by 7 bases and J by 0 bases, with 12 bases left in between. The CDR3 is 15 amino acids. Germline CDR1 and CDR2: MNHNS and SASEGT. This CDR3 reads CASTPRGPNTGELFF. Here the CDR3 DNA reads TGTGCCAGCACCCCTCGGGGGCCGAACACCGGGGAGCTGTTTTTT.

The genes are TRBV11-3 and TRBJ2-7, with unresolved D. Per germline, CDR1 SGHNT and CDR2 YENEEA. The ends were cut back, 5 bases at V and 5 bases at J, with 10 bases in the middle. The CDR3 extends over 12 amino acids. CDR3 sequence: CASSPSVNEQYF. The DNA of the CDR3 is TGTGCCAGCAGCCCGAGTGTCAACGAGCAGTACTTC.

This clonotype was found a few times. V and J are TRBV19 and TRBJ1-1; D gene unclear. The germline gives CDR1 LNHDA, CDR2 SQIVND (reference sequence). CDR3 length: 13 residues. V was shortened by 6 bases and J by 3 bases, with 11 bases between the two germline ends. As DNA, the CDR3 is TGTGCCAGTAGCACACAGAGGGACACTGAAGCTTTCTTT. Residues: CASSTQRDTEAFF.

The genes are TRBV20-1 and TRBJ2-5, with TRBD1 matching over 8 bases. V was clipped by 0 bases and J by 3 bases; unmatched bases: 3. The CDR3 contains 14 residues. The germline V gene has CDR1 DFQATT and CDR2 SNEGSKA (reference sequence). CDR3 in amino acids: CSARDRQGKETQYF. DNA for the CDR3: TGCAGTGCTAGAGATAGACAGGGGAAAGAGACCCAGTACTTC.

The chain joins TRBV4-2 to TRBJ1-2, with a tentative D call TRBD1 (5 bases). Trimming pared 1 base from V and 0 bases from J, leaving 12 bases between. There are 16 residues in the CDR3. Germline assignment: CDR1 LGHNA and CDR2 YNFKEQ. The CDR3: CASSQGGRVTNYGYTF. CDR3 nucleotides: TGTGCCAGCAGCCAAGGGGGCAGGGTGACTAACTATGGCTACACCTTC.

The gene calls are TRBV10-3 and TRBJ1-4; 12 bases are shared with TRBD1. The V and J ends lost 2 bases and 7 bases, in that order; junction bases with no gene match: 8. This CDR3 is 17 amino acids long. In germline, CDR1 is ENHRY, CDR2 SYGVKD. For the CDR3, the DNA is TGTGCCATCAGTGAGCCGGGACAGGGGGCATTCAGTGAAAAACTGTTTTTT. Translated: CAISEPGQGAFSEKLFF.